The 12 T cell receptor beta chains in this list originate from one sample, sequenced in a study of blood T cell repertoires in COVID-19 (dated by TCRdb to 2020 to 2022). The library was obtained by the immunoSEQ multiplex PCR assay. As stored in TCRdb, this immuneACCESS dataset retains in-frame rearrangements with V and J assigned. A fraction of the clones does not appear; measured against another copy, unresolved V genes explain less than half of the discrepancy, and the remainder lacks a known reason. This sample lists around 170,000 clones; about four fifths were detected once. The biggest ten clones account for approximately 12% of the sample. Sequencing was performed on PBMCs or T cells enriched from blood (not recorded which). Receptors were obtained from a man aged 50 to 59 who had recovered from COVID-19.

The chain employs TRBV5-1 and TRBJ1-5; perhaps TRBD1 as D (5 bases). The length of the CDR3 is 16 residues. V lost 0 bases and J lost 2, with 12 bases in between. CDR1 is SGHRS and CDR2 is YFSETQ in the germline V gene. CDR3 in DNA: TGCGCCAGCAGCTTGGGAGGCAGGGCTGGCAATCAGCCCCAGCATTTT. Its translation is CASSLGGRAGNQPQHF. The variable domain in full, with the rest retrieved from reference TRBV5-1 and TRBJ1-5, is KAGVTQTPRYLIKTRGQQVTLSCSPISGHRSVSWYQQTPGQGLQFLFEYFSETQRNKGNFPGRFSGRQFSNSRSEMNVSTLELGDSALYLCASSLGGRAGNQPQHFGDGTRLSIL.

The chain links TRBV3-1 (or the pseudogene TRBV3-2) to TRBJ2-5, with D unresolved. Germline CDR1 reads LGHDT; CDR2 reads YNNKEL (reference sequence). V lost 3 bases and J 4 bases, leaving 6 bases between the germline ends. The CDR3 covers 12 residues. CDR3 nucleotides: TGTGCCAGCAGCCATCTTCGAGAGACCCAGTACTTC. It codes for CASSHLRETQYF.

This clone showed up just a few times. The gene calls are TRBV25-1 and TRBJ2-5, with D perhaps TRBD1 (7 bases). The length of the CDR3 is 14 residues. Germline V gene data show CDR1 as MGHDK and CDR2 as SYGVNS. V lost 1 base and J 4 bases, leaving 10 bases between the germline ends. CDR3 DNA sequence: TGTGCCAGCAGTGAATGGAGGGGGCCAGAGACCCAGTACTTC. As protein: CASSEWRGPETQYF.

The chain employs TRBV6-4 and TRBJ1-6, with D maybe TRBD1 (6 bases). Germline lookup yields CDR1 MRHNA and CDR2 SNTAGT. CDR3 length equals 14 residues. V lost 4 bases and J 8 bases, leaving 12 bases between the germline ends. The CDR3: CASSAYPGDSPLHF. The CDR3 DNA is TGTGCCAGCAGTGCGTATCCAGGGGATTCACCCCTCCACTTT.

This clone was seen only a few times. This chain uses TRBV15 with TRBJ2-2; 8 bases fit TRBD1. CDR1 is LNHNV, CDR2 YYDKDF, per germline (reference sequence). Trimming took 1 base from V and 4 from J; bases not matched to a gene: 5. The CDR3 length is 16 residues. CDR3: CATSRGRTGGTGELFF. CDR3 nucleotides: TGTGCCACCAGCAGAGGACGCACAGGGGGCACCGGGGAGCTGTTTTTT.

The genes are TRBV5-4 and TRBJ1-2; 8 bases map to TRBD1. J was trimmed by 3 bases and V by 3 bases; bases with no gene match: 4. Germline V lookup: CDR1 SGHNT, CDR2 YYREEE (reference sequence). The CDR3 totals 14 residues. The CDR3 sequence: CASSYGQGYYGYTF. For the CDR3, the DNA is TGTGCCAGCAGCTATGGACAGGGCTACTATGGCTACACCTTC.

The V and J genes are TRBV19 and TRBJ1-6; 8 nucleotides line up with TRBD1. This CDR3 comprises 17 residues. V shed 6 bases, J shed 6 bases, and the junction held 13 bases outside the gene matches. The germline CDR1 and CDR2 sequences are LNHDA and SQIVND (reference sequence). This CDR3 is CASSTLGQGTFNSPLHF. The CDR3 DNA sequence: TGTGCCAGTAGCACACTAGGACAGGGAACGTTTAATTCACCCCTCCACTTT.

The chain recombines TRBV5-1 with TRBJ1-1, with TRBD1 as a possible D gene (5 bases). Between the trimmed V and J ends, which lost 4 bases and 1 base, there was a span of 14 bases. This CDR3 is 15 amino acids long. Germline V lookup: CDR1 SGHRS, CDR2 YFSETQ. CDR3 in DNA: TGCGCCAGCAGCCTGGGGGTGGAGGGGAACACTGAAGCTTTCTTT. It is translated as CASSLGVEGNTEAFF.

The genes are TRBV27 and TRBJ2-1; D possibly corresponds to TRBD1 (5 bases). CDR3 length: 12 residues. Germline-derived CDR1 and CDR2 are MNHEY and SMNVEV (reference sequence). With 11 bases removed from V and 8 bases from J, the gap between germline ends came to 16 bases. The CDR3 is CAAGQPWYEQFF. In DNA form, the CDR3 reads TGTGCCGCAGGGCAGCCCTGGTATGAGCAGTTCTTC.

The V call is TRBV15, the J call TRBJ2-2, with D maybe TRBD1 (6 bases). This CDR3 contains 14 residues. Germline V gene sequence: CDR1 LNHNV, CDR2 YYDKDF (reference sequence). V gave up 8 bases and J gave up 1 base, with 11 bases separating them. DNA of the CDR3: TGTGCCACCGCTCCGGGACAGAACACCGGGGAGCTGTTTTTT. This translates into CATAPGQNTGELFF. The complete variable domain, with remaining parts taken from reference TRBV15 and TRBJ2-2, reads DAMVIQNPRYQVTQFGKPVTLSCSQTLNHNVMYWYQQKSSQAPKLLFHYYDKDFNNEADTPDNFQSRRPNTSFCFLDIRSPGLGDTAMYLCATAPGQNTGELFFGEGSRLTVL.

The chain employs TRBV2 and TRBJ1-2; 7 positions match TRBD1. V trimming: 0 bases; J trimming: 8 bases; junction bases outside the gene matches: 9. CDR3 length: 15 amino acids. From germline, CDR1 is SNHLY and CDR2 FYNNEI. As DNA, the CDR3 is TGTGCCAGCAGTGAAGCACTCCAGGGGGTACACGGCTACACCTTC. Its protein product is CASSEALQGVHGYTF.

A single count supports this clone. The rearrangement links TRBV7-2 to TRBJ1-2, with TRBD1 identical over 8 bases. Germline V gene data show CDR1 as SGHTA and CDR2 as FQGNSA. The junction had 20 bases not matched to a gene; V was cut back by 6 bases and J by 5 bases. CDR3 length: 18 residues. The DNA of the CDR3 is TGTGCCAGCAGGGCGGGAGAGGCATTGGACAGGGCTTGGTATGGCTACACCTTC. Its protein product is CASRAGEALDRAWYGYTF.